Each of the 24 T cell receptor beta chains below was sequenced from the same sample in a study of blood T cell repertoires in COVID-19. Assay: immunoSEQ multiplex PCR; the TCRdb copy retains only in-frame clones and omits some. The sample gives 35,000 to 55,000 clones, approximately 86% of which show up once; over 9% is in the top ten. Sequencing was done on a sample of peripheral blood. Every receptor here comes from a human donor in a cohort sampled during active COVID-19.

This clone was seen only a few times. The rearrangement uses TRBV30 and TRBJ1-3; D not resolved. Germline V lookup: CDR1 GTSNPN, CDR2 SVGIG (reference sequence). CDR3 length equals 16 residues. The germline V and J ends were trimmed by 0 bases and 0 bases, with 12 bases remaining between them. CDR3 nucleotides: TGTGCCTGGAGTGTACTAGGGTTTTTCTCTGGAAACACCATATATTTT. Encoded protein: CAWSVLGFFSGNTIYF. The complete variable domain, with remaining parts taken from reference TRBV30 and TRBJ1-3, reads SQTIHQWPATLVQPVGSPLSLECTVEGTSNPNLYWYRQAAGRGLQLLFYSVGIGQISSEVPQNLSASRPQDRQFILSSKKLLLSDSGFYLCAWSVLGFFSGNTIYFGEGSWLTVV.

The chain carries TRBV18 and TRBJ2-1; TRBD1 aligns across 7 bases. The CDR3 has 15 amino acids. Trimming cost V 3 bases and J 2 bases; bases outside gene matches: 4. Germline V CDR1 and CDR2: KGHSH, LQKENI. The DNA of the CDR3 is TGTGCCAGCTCACCGGACCAGGGGGCCTACAATGAGCAGTTCTTC. Encoded protein: CASSPDQGAYNEQFF.

The chain links TRBV5-5 to TRBJ2-5, with D possibly being TRBD2 (5 bases). The CDR3 covers 15 residues. Germline lookup yields CDR1 SGHKS and CDR2 YYEKEE (reference sequence). V lost 0 bases, J lost 4 bases, and 13 bases lay in between. The CDR3 spells CASSLVSGGAETQYF. CDR3 nucleotide sequence: TGTGCCAGCAGCTTGGTGAGCGGAGGTGCAGAGACCCAGTACTTC.

Only one count was recorded for this clone. V is TRBV19 and J is TRBJ1-4; D is undetermined. The V gene's germline CDR1 is LNHDA and CDR2 SQIVND (reference sequence). The V and J ends lost 3 bases and 3 bases respectively, with 14 bases between them. The length of the CDR3 is 16 residues. This chain's CDR3 is CASSISRTEPNEKLFF. The CDR3 DNA reads TGTGCCAGTAGTATCAGCCGGACTGAACCTAATGAAAAACTGTTTTTT.

The chain couples TRBV18 to TRBJ2-1, with a tentative D call TRBD2 (6 bases). Trimming removed 5 bases at V and 4 bases at J, with 18 bases between. CDR1 KGHSH and CDR2 LQKENI come from the germline V gene. The CDR3 has 16 residues. In nucleotides, the CDR3 is TGTGCCAGCTCATCCGGTGCGGGGATAAAGTACAATGAGCAGTTCTTC. This gives the protein CASSSGAGIKYNEQFF.

The J gene is TRBJ1-2, the V gene TRBV6-5; the D gene is possibly TRBD1 (5 bases). The CDR3 is made up of 12 amino acids. V was trimmed by 6 bases and J by 4 bases, leaving 9 bases between them. The V gene's germline CDR1 is MNHEY and CDR2 SVGAGI. CDR3 in amino acids: CASRDDSYGYTF. In nucleotides, the CDR3 is TGTGCCAGCAGGGACGACAGCTATGGCTACACCTTC.

This clone was observed a handful of times. The chain recombines TRBV5-4 with TRBJ2-7; possible D gene TRBD1, 6 bases. Trimming pared 3 bases from V and 7 bases from J, leaving 17 bases between. CDR1 is SGHNT and CDR2 is YYREEE in the germline V gene (reference sequence). The CDR3 is made up of 14 amino acids. The CDR3 protein is CASSWGQFALEQYF. CDR3 nucleotides: TGTGCCAGCAGCTGGGGGCAGTTCGCCTTGGAGCAGTACTTC.

V gene TRBV7-2 combines with J gene TRBJ2-1; D unclear. There are 16 residues in the CDR3. V gave up 0 bases and J gave up 0 bases, with 9 bases separating them. The germline V gene has CDR1 SGHTA and CDR2 FQGNSA. The CDR3 sequence: CASSLAWSSSYNEQFF. CDR3 coding DNA: TGTGCCAGCAGCTTAGCGTGGAGTAGCTCCTACAATGAGCAGTTCTTC.

The chain has TRBV5-1 and TRBJ1-2, with no clear D. Germline V gene lookup returns CDR1 SGHRS and CDR2 YFSETQ. Trimming shortened V by 0 bases and J by 7 bases, and 7 bases separated the two germline ends. The CDR3 totals 12 residues. CDR3 sequence: CASSLDRGGYTF. CDR3 nucleotides: TGCGCCAGCAGCTTGGATCGGGGTGGCTACACCTTC.

CDR3 DNA sequence: TGTGCCAGCAGCCCTCGGACTAGCGGGGGGCCCCTATATACGCAGTATTTT. Translated: CASSPRTSGGPLYTQYF. The chain joins TRBV4-2 to TRBJ2-3; 14 nucleotides agree with TRBD2. V was pared by 4 bases and J by 7 bases, with 10 bases of the junction left unmatched. CDR1 is LGHNA and CDR2 is YNFKEQ in the germline V gene. The CDR3 is made up of 17 amino acids.

The chain carries TRBV5-1 and TRBJ1-2, with 8 bases lining up with TRBD1. With V trimmed by 4 bases and J by 5 bases, 10 bases remained unmatched. CDR3 size: 15 residues. Germline V lookup: CDR1 SGHRS, CDR2 YFSETQ. The CDR3 nucleotides are TGCGCCAGCAGCAAAGGGGCAGGGGGCGTTTATGGCTACACCTTC. This codes for CASSKGAGGVYGYTF.

This clone was seen a handful of times. The CDR3 nucleotides read TGTGCCAGTAGCCTAGCGGGGGGGCGTGGGGAGCTGTTTTTT. Translated, it gives CASSLAGGRGELFF. V is TRBV19 and J is TRBJ2-2, with 12 bases lining up with TRBD2. Germline CDR1 and CDR2: LNHDA and SQIVND (reference sequence). J gave up 8 bases and V 6 bases, and 4 bases lay outside the gene matches. The CDR3 loop spans 14 amino acids.

V is TRBV14 and J is TRBJ2-5, with 13 nucleotides matching TRBD2. The end of the DNA is better explained by TRBJ2-7, so the J call may be wrong. Germline lookup yields CDR1 SGHDN and CDR2 FVKESK. The CDR3 is 15 residues long. CDR3 amino acids: CASSPRGLAGFEQYF. The CDR3 DNA reads TGTGCCAGCAGCCCAAGGGGACTAGCGGGGTTCGAGCAGTACTTC.

The chain links TRBV5-8 to TRBJ1-2; 9 bases agree with TRBD1. Trimming took 2 bases from V and 8 from J; bases not matched to a gene: 7. Looked up from germline, CDR1 is SGHTS and CDR2 is YDEGEE. CDR3 length: 14 amino acids. The CDR3 spells CASSFPGTGSGYTF. As DNA, the CDR3 is TGTGCCAGCAGCTTCCCCGGGACAGGGAGCGGCTACACCTTC. The whole variable domain, filled in from reference TRBV5-8 and TRBJ1-2, reads EAGVTQSPTHLIKTRGQQATLRCSPISGHTSVYWYQQALGLGLQFLLWYDEGEERNRGNFPPRFSGRQFPNYSSELNVNALELEDSALYLCASSFPGTGSGYTFGSGTRLTVV.

The V and J genes are TRBV5-1 and TRBJ2-7; 8 nucleotides line up with TRBD1. CDR1 and CDR2 from the germline V gene are SGHRS and YFSETQ. Germline trimming cut 2 bases from V and 3 bases from J; bases unmatched to any gene: 13. The CDR3 has 17 amino acids. In DNA, the CDR3 is TGCGCCAGCAGCTTACAGATCCCGGGACAGGCCTTCTACGAGCAGTACTTC. This encodes CASSLQIPGQAFYEQYF.

This sequence joins TRBV5-5 and TRBJ2-7; no reliable D call. There are 14 residues in the CDR3. V lost 0 bases and J 2 bases, leaving 9 bases between the germline ends. Germline lookup yields CDR1 SGHKS and CDR2 YYEKEE (reference sequence). CDR3: CASSLDRTTYEQYF. CDR3 nucleotides: TGTGCCAGCAGCTTGGACCGAACAACCTACGAGCAGTACTTC.

The DNA for the CDR3 is TGTGCCAGCAGCTTTTCCGGGGGAGATACGCAGTATTTT. Residues: CASSFSGGDTQYF. The rearrangement joins TRBV5-4 to TRBJ2-3, with a tentative D call TRBD2 (6 bases). In germline, CDR1 is SGHNT, CDR2 YYREEE (reference sequence). V was cut by 2 bases and J by 5 bases, with 9 bases left in between. The CDR3 loop spans 13 amino acids.

The rearrangement uses TRBV15 and TRBJ1-4, with 7 bases fitting TRBD1. The CDR3 length is 13 residues. Trimming at V came to 6 bases and at J to 7 bases, leaving 5 bases not matched to a gene. Germline CDR1 LNHNV, CDR2 YYDKDF (reference sequence). The chain's CDR3 is CATRTGVVEKLFF. In DNA form, the CDR3 reads TGTGCCACCAGAACAGGGGTTGTTGAAAAACTGTTTTTT. The variable domain in full, with the rest retrieved from reference TRBV15 and TRBJ1-4, is DAMVIQNPRYQVTQFGKPVTLSCSQTLNHNVMYWYQQKSSQAPKLLFHYYDKDFNNEADTPDNFQSRRPNTSFCFLDIRSPGLGDTAMYLCATRTGVVEKLFFGSGTQLSVL.

This sequence joins TRBV4-1 and TRBJ2-7; 7 bases align to TRBD1. V was clipped by 2 bases and J by 3 bases; unmatched bases: 4. The V gene's germline CDR1 is MGHRA and CDR2 YSYEKL. The CDR3 is 14 amino acids. The CDR3 is CASSQPGQFYEQYF. The CDR3 nucleotides are TGCGCCAGCAGCCAACCGGGACAGTTCTACGAGCAGTACTTC.

This chain joins TRBV5-8 and TRBJ1-4, with D perhaps matching TRBD1 (5 bases). Trimming removed 4 bases from V and 13 bases from J, with 14 bases in between. Germline lookup yields CDR1 SGHTS and CDR2 YDEGEE. There are 12 residues in the CDR3. Here the CDR3 reads CASSPGRGGLFF. As DNA, the CDR3 is TGTGCCAGCAGCCCGGGGCGCGGGGGACTGTTTTTT.

The rearrangement links TRBV19 to TRBJ2-5; 11 nucleotides match TRBD1. The CDR3 sequence is 14 residues long. Germline V lookup: CDR1 LNHDA, CDR2 SQIVND (reference sequence). J lost 5 bases, V lost 1 base, and 0 bases had no gene match. DNA for the CDR3: TGTGCCAGTAGTATAGGGGACAGGGGGGAGACCCAGTACTTC. It translates to CASSIGDRGETQYF. The entire variable domain, with the rest obtained from reference TRBV19 and TRBJ2-5, is as follows: DGGITQSPKYLFRKEGQNVTLSCEQNLNHDAMYWYRQDPGQGLRLIYYSQIVNDFQKGDIAEGYSVSREKKESFPLTVTSAQKNPTAFYLCASSIGDRGETQYFGPGTRLLVL.

The rearrangement uses TRBV10-2 and TRBJ2-2, with 8 bases lining up with TRBD2. This CDR3 is built from 14 residues. Losses at the gene ends were 6 bases for V and 3 bases for J; bases not matched to a gene: 3. The germline CDR1 and CDR2 sequences are WSHSY and SAAADI. This chain's CDR3 is CASSSGGDTGELFF. The DNA for the CDR3 is TGCGCCAGCAGCTCCGGGGGGGACACCGGGGAGCTGTTTTTT.

The chain carries TRBV6-6 and TRBJ1-5, with 7 bases lining up with TRBD1. Germline V gives CDR1 MNHNY, CDR2 SVGAGI (reference sequence). V trimming: 2 bases; J trimming: 1 base; junction bases outside the gene matches: 2. CDR3 length: 15 residues. Written as DNA, the CDR3 is TGTGCCAGCAGTTACGACAGGGTGAGCAATCAGCCCCAGCATTTT. The encoded protein is CASSYDRVSNQPQHF.

The chain has TRBV7-6 and TRBJ2-1, with D maybe TRBD1 (6 bases). CDR1 SGHVS and CDR2 FNYEAQ come from the germline V gene. CDR3 length: 12 residues. V shed 6 bases and J shed 12 bases, with 15 bases lying between them. Written as DNA, the CDR3 is TGTGCCAGCAGTCCTAACTTAGGGGGGCAGTTCTTC. This codes for CASSPNLGGQFF.